The entry below gives a single T cell receptor (beta chain) sequence along with its context. With 0 bases removed from V and 3 bases from J, the gap between germline ends came to 8 bases. This CDR3 is built from 14 residues. CDR1 and CDR2 from the germline V gene are SGHTA and FQGNSA. These data come from a study of blood T cell repertoires in COVID-19. About the study: Whether acute or convalescent, the COVID-19 samples came from the United States, Italy and Spain. T cells, B-cell-depleted T cells, or PBMCs supplied cDNA or gDNA.

In the original analysis: Amplification from reference gene primers served as the basis for estimated nucleated cell counts. Produced via immunoSEQ multiplex PCR; TCRdb's table is partial and in-frame only. V and J calls plus clone size are reproduced from that table; the DNA served to infer D and trimming. The sample records some 240,000 clones, 82% being singletons. The specimen sequenced was peripheral blood. The TCR originated in a woman in her fifties or sixties with active or convalescent COVID-19. This chain joins TRBV7-2 and TRBJ1-2; D is ambiguous. The DNA of the CDR3 is TGTGCCAGCAGCTTAGCGAGGTCATACTATGGCTACACCTTC. Protein product: CASSLARSYYGYTF.